What follows are 30 T cell receptor beta chains derived from one specimen sequenced in a study of blood T cell repertoires in COVID-19. Assay: immunoSEQ multiplex PCR; the TCRdb copy retains only in-frame clones and omits some. The sample consists of about 130,000 clones, 81% of them appearing once. The source material was peripheral blood. The receptors were gathered from a young man with COVID-19, enrolled during active disease.

The table lists this clone with a few counts. The gene calls are TRBV4-1 and TRBJ2-3; 9 bases are shared with TRBD2. Per germline, CDR1 MGHRA and CDR2 YSYEKL. Trimming cost V 1 base and J 14 bases; bases outside gene matches: 7. The CDR3 sequence is 13 residues long. CDR3 protein: CASSQGDSGRMYF. The CDR3 DNA is TGCGCCAGCAGCCAAGGGGATAGCGGGAGAATGTATTTT.

This clone was seen a few times. This rearrangement joins TRBV12-3 or TRBV12-4 to TRBJ1-3; D is ambiguous. The CDR3 has 12 residues. Trimming pared 2 bases from V and 4 bases from J, leaving 3 bases between. In DNA, the CDR3 is TGTGCCAGCAGTTTACAGGGAAACACCATATATTTT. Translated: CASSLQGNTIYF.

The chain has TRBV5-4 and TRBJ2-1; 13 bases align to TRBD2. The CDR3 is made up of 15 amino acids. Unmatched junction bases numbered 0, after V lost 3 bases and J lost 3 bases. The germline gives CDR1 SGHNT, CDR2 YYREEE (reference sequence). The CDR3 DNA is TGTGCCAGCAGCTGGACTAGCGGGGGCTACAATGAGCAGTTCTTC. Its protein product is CASSWTSGGYNEQFF.

V gene TRBV12-3 or TRBV12-4 combines with J gene TRBJ1-5, with 8 bases aligning to TRBD1. V trimming: 6 bases; J trimming: 7 bases; junction bases outside the gene matches: 5. This CDR3 region has 13 residues. DNA for the CDR3: TGTGCCAGCAGCCGCGACAGGGGCCAGCCCCAGCATTTT. Its translation: CASSRDRGQPQHF.

The chain is built from TRBV19 and TRBJ2-1, with D tentatively TRBD2 (7 bases). The germline V gene encodes CDR1 LNHDA and CDR2 SQIVND (reference sequence). The V and J ends lost 7 bases and 7 bases respectively, with 20 bases between them. There are 15 residues in the CDR3. The CDR3 sequence is CASKSAGAGVNEQFF. The CDR3 DNA is TGTGCCAGTAAGTCGGCGGGAGCAGGGGTTAATGAGCAGTTCTTC.

The chain joins TRBV7-8 to TRBJ2-3, with D perhaps matching TRBD2 (6 bases). Germline lookup yields CDR1 SGHVS and CDR2 FQNEAQ. The CDR3 is 14 amino acids. With 3 bases removed from V and 4 bases from J, the gap between germline ends came to 11 bases. CDR3 loop: CASSFFGGSDTQYF. DNA of the CDR3: TGTGCCAGCAGCTTTTTCGGGGGATCAGATACGCAGTATTTT. The whole variable domain, filled in from reference TRBV7-8 and TRBJ2-3, reads GAGVSQSPRYKVAKRGQDVALRCDPISGHVSLFWYQQALGQGPEFLTYFQNEAQLDKSGLPSDRFFAERPEGSVSTLKIQRTQQEDSAVYLCASSFFGGSDTQYFGPGTRLTVL.

This clone was observed once. The chain uses TRBV2 and TRBJ2-7; possibly TRBD1 for D (6 bases). This CDR3 has 14 amino acids. Trimming took 7 bases from V and 0 from J, leaving 13 bases between them. Germline V gene sequence: CDR1 SNHLY, CDR2 FYNNEI. The DNA for the CDR3 is TGTGCCAGCACAGACACAGGGTACTCCTACGAGCAGTACTTC. This codes for CASTDTGYSYEQYF.

The rearrangement joins TRBV7-9 to TRBJ2-1; 9 nucleotides agree with TRBD2. This CDR3 comprises 14 residues. The germline V gene encodes CDR1 SEHNR and CDR2 FQNEAQ (reference sequence). Trimming at V came to 4 bases and at J to 7 bases, leaving 5 bases not matched to a gene. This CDR3 reads CASSYGGLANEQFF. CDR3 nucleotides: TGTGCCAGCAGCTATGGGGGACTAGCAAATGAGCAGTTCTTC.

The J gene is TRBJ1-1, the V gene TRBV28; 7 bases line up with TRBD1. Germline V CDR1 and CDR2: MDHEN, SYDVKM. The CDR3 totals 15 residues. V lost 5 bases to trimming and J lost 3 bases; unmatched junction nucleotides: 9. CDR3 loop: CASSQGDRDDTEAFF. CDR3 bases: TGTGCCAGCAGTCAGGGCGACAGGGATGACACTGAAGCTTTCTTT.

This clone occurred many times. The chain joins TRBV2 to TRBJ1-5; D is undetermined. This CDR3 has 14 amino acids. CDR1 SNHLY and CDR2 FYNNEI come from the germline V gene. V lost 8 bases and J lost 0, with 11 bases in between. The CDR3 sequence is CASQLTNSNQPQHF. The CDR3 region has the DNA TGTGCCAGCCAACTGACTAATAGCAATCAGCCCCAGCATTTT.

This sequence joins TRBV2 and TRBJ2-7; 9 nucleotides agree with TRBD1. Germline CDR1 is SNHLY and CDR2 is FYNNEI. V gave up 4 bases and J gave up 7 bases; unmatched junction bases: 8. CDR3 length: 14 residues. This chain's CDR3 is CASSGGTGNGEQYF. CDR3 nucleotide sequence: TGTGCCAGCAGTGGAGGGACAGGGAACGGAGAGCAGTACTTC.

This rearrangement joins TRBV2 to TRBJ2-7; the match to TRBD1 covers 11 bases. J gave up 5 bases and V 3 bases, and 9 bases lay outside the gene matches. This CDR3 is built from 16 residues. Germline V CDR1 and CDR2: SNHLY, FYNNEI. CDR3 bases: TGTGCCAGCAGTGACCCCGGGACAGGGGGACCGGACGAGCAGTACTTC. It specifies CASSDPGTGGPDEQYF.

J is TRBJ2-1 and V is TRBV15, with D tentatively TRBD1 (5 bases). Trimming took 0 bases from V and 8 from J, leaving 11 bases between them. The CDR3 contains 14 residues. Germline loops: CDR1 LNHNV, CDR2 YYDKDF (reference sequence). The CDR3 spells CATSRDRASYEQFF. As DNA, the CDR3 is TGTGCCACCAGCAGAGACAGGGCATCCTATGAGCAGTTCTTC.

The gene calls are TRBV2 and TRBJ2-3, with TRBD2 identical over 12 bases. Per germline, CDR1 SNHLY and CDR2 FYNNEI. J gave up 3 bases and V 8 bases, and 15 bases lay outside the gene matches. CDR3 length equals 18 residues. CDR3 coding DNA: TGTGCCAGCGCCAAGGGGGCTAGCGGGAGGGCCAAAACAGATACGCAGTATTTT. As protein: CASAKGASGRAKTDTQYF.

The V and J genes are TRBV19 and TRBJ2-1; 12 positions match TRBD1. Germline CDR1 LNHDA, CDR2 SQIVND (reference sequence). The length of the CDR3 is 15 residues. With V trimmed by 7 bases and J by 5 bases, 6 bases remained unmatched. Here the CDR3 reads CASNTGQGADNEQFF. CDR3 in DNA: TGTGCCAGTAATACGGGACAGGGGGCGGACAATGAGCAGTTCTTC.

This clone was picked up one time. The J gene is TRBJ1-3, the V gene TRBV27; possibly TRBD1 for D (5 bases). The CDR3 is made up of 17 amino acids. CDR1 is MNHEY, CDR2 SMNVEV, per germline (reference sequence). Trimming removed 3 bases from V and 0 bases from J, with 15 bases in between. The CDR3 loop is CASSFLPLRGSGNTIYF. Here the CDR3 DNA reads TGTGCCAGCAGTTTCCTACCTCTAAGGGGCTCTGGAAACACCATATATTTT.

CDR3 sequence: CASSLEIRTGVDGYTF. The CDR3 DNA follows: TGTGCCAGCAGCTTGGAGATTAGGACAGGGGTAGATGGCTACACCTTC. The chain recombines TRBV5-5 with TRBJ1-2, with 9 bases that match TRBD1. Germline values: CDR1 SGHKS, CDR2 YYEKEE (reference sequence). V trimming: 0 bases; J trimming: 6 bases; junction bases outside the gene matches: 9. The CDR3 sequence is 16 residues long.

In nucleotides, the CDR3 is TGTGCCAGCAGCTTACTTGTCAGTTCGAACACTGAAGCTTTCTTT. Amino acids: CASSLLVSSNTEAFF. The J gene is TRBJ1-1, the V gene TRBV7-9; D is uncertain. The V gene lost 2 bases and the J gene lost 1 base, with 11 bases spanning the gap. CDR1 SEHNR and CDR2 FQNEAQ come from the germline V gene (reference sequence). The CDR3 runs 15 residues.

The rearrangement uses TRBV18 and TRBJ1-1; tentative D call: TRBD1 (5 bases). CDR1 and CDR2 (germline): KGHSH, LQKENI. CDR3 length equals 14 residues. The germline V and J ends were trimmed by 6 bases and 4 bases, with 15 bases remaining between them. The CDR3 DNA is TGTGCCAGCTCTTCCTCTCCGGGGGGCACTGAAGCTTTCTTT. Translated, it gives CASSSSPGGTEAFF.

The genes are TRBV7-9 and TRBJ1-1; 7 bases are a match to TRBD1. V shed 4 bases, J shed 4 bases, and the junction held 3 bases outside the gene matches. Germline V CDR1 and CDR2: SEHNR, FQNEAQ (reference sequence). This CDR3 contains 13 residues. CDR3 protein: CASSSTGPTEAFF. In DNA, the CDR3 is TGTGCCAGCAGCTCGACAGGGCCCACTGAAGCTTTCTTT.

CDR3 nucleotides: TGCGCCAGCAGCCAAGCCCCTAATAATTCACCCCTCCACTTT. Translation: CASSQAPNNSPLHF. The V and J genes are TRBV4-3 and TRBJ1-6; D is unresolved. Germline assignment: CDR1 LGHNA and CDR2 YSLEER. The CDR3 has 14 amino acids. The V and J ends lost 1 base and 5 bases respectively, with 6 bases between them.

This clone came up once. The rearrangement joins TRBV6-5 to TRBJ1-3, with TRBD1 matching 7 bases. Per the germline V gene, CDR1 is MNHEY and CDR2 is SVGAGI. The V and J ends lost 0 bases and 3 bases, in that order; junction bases with no gene match: 2. The CDR3 is made up of 15 amino acids. As DNA, the CDR3 is TGTGCCAGCAGTTACTCGAGACAGGGTGGAAACACCATATATTTT. It is translated as CASSYSRQGGNTIYF.

This clone occurred a few times. The rearrangement joins TRBV5-1 to TRBJ2-1; D gene unclear. Germline V gives CDR1 SGHRS, CDR2 YFSETQ. The V gene lost 1 base and the J gene lost 7 bases, with 15 bases spanning the gap. The CDR3 covers 15 residues. This CDR3 is CASSLKVTESNEQFF. CDR3 nucleotides: TGCGCCAGCAGCTTGAAGGTAACAGAAAGTAATGAGCAGTTCTTC.

The gene calls are TRBV9 and TRBJ2-1, with 12 nucleotides matching TRBD2. CDR1 and CDR2 from the germline V gene are SGDLS and YYNGEE. V was pared by 2 bases and J by 6 bases, with 6 bases of the junction left unmatched. CDR3 length equals 16 residues. This CDR3 is CASSVLAGGPGNEQFF. The CDR3 DNA reads TGTGCCAGCAGCGTCCTAGCGGGGGGGCCTGGCAATGAGCAGTTCTTC.

Of note for this clone: Other DNA sequences in the sample encode the same CDR3. V gene TRBV3-1 (or the pseudogene TRBV3-2) combines with J gene TRBJ2-1; D is uncertain. V was trimmed by 1 base and J by 7 bases, leaving 5 bases between them. CDR3 length: 12 residues. Germline values: CDR1 LGHDT, CDR2 YNNKEL (reference sequence). CDR3 residues: CASSQGRNEQFF. The CDR3 DNA is TGTGCCAGCAGCCAAGGCAGGAATGAGCAGTTCTTC.

This chain joins TRBV28 and TRBJ1-4; no clear D. The CDR3 extends over 11 amino acids. The V and J ends lost 6 bases and 8 bases respectively, with 7 bases between them. The V gene's germline CDR1 is MDHEN and CDR2 SYDVKM. CDR3: CASSLREKLFF. CDR3 nucleotide sequence: TGTGCCAGCAGCCTACGAGAAAAACTGTTTTTT.

This clone was seen once. This chain connects TRBV28 to TRBJ1-4; 8 bases align to TRBD1. V trimming: 4 bases; J trimming: 8 bases; junction bases outside the gene matches: 9. In germline, CDR1 is MDHEN, CDR2 SYDVKM. The CDR3 sequence is 15 residues long. The CDR3 is CASSSGQGGWEKLFF. The CDR3 DNA follows: TGTGCCAGCAGTTCCGGACAGGGTGGTTGGGAAAAACTGTTTTTT.

This clone was detected only a few times. This sequence joins TRBV18 and TRBJ1-1, with D perhaps matching TRBD1 (5 bases). Germline CDR1 KGHSH, CDR2 LQKENI. The CDR3 is made up of 14 amino acids. V shed 5 bases and J shed 1 base, with 11 bases lying between them. In nucleotides, the CDR3 is TGTGCCAGCTCATCGGGAGGGGAGAACACTGAAGCTTTCTTT. It codes for CASSSGGENTEAFF.

The chain combines TRBV4-2 with TRBJ2-4; tentatively, D is TRBD1 (6 bases). CDR1 is LGHNA, CDR2 YNFKEQ, per germline. The V and J ends lost 2 bases and 2 bases respectively, with 19 bases between them. The CDR3 is made up of 18 amino acids. Written as DNA, the CDR3 is TGTGCCAGCAGCCAAAACCCGACAGGCCCCGGGACCAAAAACATTCAGTACTTC. Residues: CASSQNPTGPGTKNIQYF.

This chain connects TRBV18 to TRBJ1-1; D is unresolved. Trimming took 0 bases from V and 2 from J, leaving 10 bases between them. In germline, CDR1 is KGHSH, CDR2 LQKENI. The CDR3 has 15 amino acids. The CDR3 nucleotides are TGTGCCAGCTCACCACCAAACAGCCCAAACACTGAAGCTTTCTTT. Translated, it gives CASSPPNSPNTEAFF.